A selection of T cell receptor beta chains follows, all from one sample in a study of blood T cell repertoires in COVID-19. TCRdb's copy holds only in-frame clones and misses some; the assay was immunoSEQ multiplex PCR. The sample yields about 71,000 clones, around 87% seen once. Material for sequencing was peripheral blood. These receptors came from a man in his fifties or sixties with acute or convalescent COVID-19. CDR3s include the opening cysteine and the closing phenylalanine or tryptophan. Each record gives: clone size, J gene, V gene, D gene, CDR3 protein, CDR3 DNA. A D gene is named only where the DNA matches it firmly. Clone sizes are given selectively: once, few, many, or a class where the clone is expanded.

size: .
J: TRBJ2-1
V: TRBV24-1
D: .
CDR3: CATSESRQTGSYNEQFF
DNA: TGTGCCACCAGTGAATCTAGACAGACAGGCTCCTACAATGAGCAGTTCTTC

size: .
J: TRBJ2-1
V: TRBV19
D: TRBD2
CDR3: CASSIPGTSVEQFF
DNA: TGTGCCAGTAGTATCCCCGGGACTAGTGTTGAGCAGTTCTTC

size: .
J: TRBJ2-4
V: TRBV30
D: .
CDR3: CAWSDPGKLAKNIQYF
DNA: TGTGCCTGGAGTGATCCGGGGAAGTTAGCCAAAAACATTCAGTACTTC

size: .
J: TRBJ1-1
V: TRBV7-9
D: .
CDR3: CASSLLLTKNTEAFF
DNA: TGTGCCAGCAGCTTACTCCTGACAAAGAACACTGAAGCTTTCTTT

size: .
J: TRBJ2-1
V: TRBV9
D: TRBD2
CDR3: CASSVLAGAYNEQFF
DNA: TGTGCCAGCAGCGTACTCGCGGGGGCCTACAATGAGCAGTTCTTC

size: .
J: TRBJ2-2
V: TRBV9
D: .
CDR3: CASSPTLGGGAGTGELFF
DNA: TGTGCCAGCAGCCCAACCCTAGGAGGGGGCGCGGGCACCGGGGAGCTGTTTTTT

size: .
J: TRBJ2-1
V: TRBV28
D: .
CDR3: CASTSAGRPSSYNEQFF
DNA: TGTGCCAGCACCTCTGCTGGGAGGCCCAGCTCCTACAATGAGCAGTTCTTC

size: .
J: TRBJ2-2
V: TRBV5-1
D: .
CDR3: CASSLLTSTGELFF
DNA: TGCGCCAGCAGCTTACTAACTAGCACCGGGGAGCTGTTTTTT

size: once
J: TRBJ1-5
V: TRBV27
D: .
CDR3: CASSTGLHQPQHF
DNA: TGTGCCAGCAGTACAGGGTTGCATCAGCCCCAGCATTTT

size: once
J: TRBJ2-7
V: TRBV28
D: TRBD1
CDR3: CASNQQTGNPYEQYF
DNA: TGTGCCAGCAACCAACAGACAGGGAACCCCTACGAGCAGTACTTC

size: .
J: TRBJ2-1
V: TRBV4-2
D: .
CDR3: CASSQASGTLSYNEQFF
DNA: TGTGCCAGCAGCCAAGCTTCCGGGACTCTCTCCTACAATGAGCAGTTCTTC

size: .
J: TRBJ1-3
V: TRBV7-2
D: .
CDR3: CASSLGPSYGNTIYF
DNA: TGTGCCAGCAGCTTAGGCCCCAGTTACGGAAACACCATATATTTT

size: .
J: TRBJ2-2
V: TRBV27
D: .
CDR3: CASSLRSITGELFF
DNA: TGTGCCAGCAGTTTAAGAAGCATAACCGGGGAGCTGTTTTTT

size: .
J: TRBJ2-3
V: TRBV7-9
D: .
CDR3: CASSLGPRTDTQYF
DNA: TGTGCCAGCAGCTTAGGACCGAGGACAGATACGCAGTATTTT

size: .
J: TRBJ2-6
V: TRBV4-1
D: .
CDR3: CASSREGGHSSGANVLTF
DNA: TGCGCCAGCAGCCGGGAGGGGGGACATAGCTCTGGGGCCAACGTCCTGACTTTC

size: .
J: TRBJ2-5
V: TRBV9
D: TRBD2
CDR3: CASSVDVGLAEETQYF
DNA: TGTGCCAGCAGCGTAGATGTGGGACTAGCGGAAGAGACCCAGTACTTC

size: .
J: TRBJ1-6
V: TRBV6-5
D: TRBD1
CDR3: CASSYMGNRGNSPLHF
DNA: TGTGCCAGCAGTTACATGGGTAACAGGGGGAATTCACCCCTCCACTTT

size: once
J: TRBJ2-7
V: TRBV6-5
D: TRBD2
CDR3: CASSKTSGRLEQYF
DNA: TGTGCCAGCAGCAAGACTAGCGGGAGGCTCGAGCAGTACTTC

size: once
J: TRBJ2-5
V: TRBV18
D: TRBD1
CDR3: CASSTAGTGNRETQYF
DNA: TGTGCCAGCTCGACTGCCGGGACAGGGAATCGAGAGACCCAGTACTTC